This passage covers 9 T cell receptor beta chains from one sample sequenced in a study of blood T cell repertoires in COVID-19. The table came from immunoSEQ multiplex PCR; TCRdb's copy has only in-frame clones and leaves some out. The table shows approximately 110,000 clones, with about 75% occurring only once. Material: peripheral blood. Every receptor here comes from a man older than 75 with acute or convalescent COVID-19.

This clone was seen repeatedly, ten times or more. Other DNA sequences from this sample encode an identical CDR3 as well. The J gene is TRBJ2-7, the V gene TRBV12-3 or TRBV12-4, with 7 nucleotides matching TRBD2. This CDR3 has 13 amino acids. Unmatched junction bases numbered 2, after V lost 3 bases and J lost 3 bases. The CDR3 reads CASSFGGSYEQYF. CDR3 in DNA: TGTGCCAGCAGTTTCGGCGGGAGCTACGAGCAGTACTTC.

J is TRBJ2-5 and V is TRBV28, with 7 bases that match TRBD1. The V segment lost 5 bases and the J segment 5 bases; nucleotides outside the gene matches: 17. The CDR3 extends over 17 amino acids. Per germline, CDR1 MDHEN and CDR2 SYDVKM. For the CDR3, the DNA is TGTGCCAGCAGTCCTCGTCCGGGACAGACCGGGCGGGAGACCCAGTACTTC. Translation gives CASSPRPGQTGRETQYF. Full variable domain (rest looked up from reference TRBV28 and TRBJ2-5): DVKVTQSSRYLVKRTGEKVFLECVQDMDHENMFWYRQDPGLGLRLIYFSYDVKMKEKGDIPEGYSVSREKKERFSLILESASTNQTSMYLCASSPRPGQTGRETQYFGPGTRLLVL.

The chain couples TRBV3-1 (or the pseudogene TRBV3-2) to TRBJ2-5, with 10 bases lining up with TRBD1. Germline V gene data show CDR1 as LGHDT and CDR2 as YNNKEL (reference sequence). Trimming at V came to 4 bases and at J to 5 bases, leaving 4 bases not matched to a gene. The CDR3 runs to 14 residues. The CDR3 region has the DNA TGTGCCAGCAGCCCGACAGGGGGCAGGGAGACCCAGTACTTC. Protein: CASSPTGGRETQYF.

The CDR3 nucleotides are TGCGCCAGCAGTCAATCGGATTTGGTCCCAGGGGGAACAGATACGCAGTATTTT. It specifies CASSQSDLVPGGTDTQYF. The V call is TRBV23-1, the J call TRBJ2-3, with TRBD1 matching over 7 bases. TRBV23-1 belongs to the ORF category, with a function that is uncertain. The V segment lost 0 bases and the J segment 3 bases; nucleotides outside the gene matches: 12. This CDR3 has 18 residues.

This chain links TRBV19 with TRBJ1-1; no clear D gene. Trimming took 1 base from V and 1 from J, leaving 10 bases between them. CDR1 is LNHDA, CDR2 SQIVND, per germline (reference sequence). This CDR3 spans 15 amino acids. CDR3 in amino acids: CASSIAGGGNTEAFF. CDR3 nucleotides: TGTGCCAGTAGTATAGCGGGAGGAGGGAACACTGAAGCTTTCTTT. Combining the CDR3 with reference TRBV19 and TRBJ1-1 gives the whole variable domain DGGITQSPKYLFRKEGQNVTLSCEQNLNHDAMYWYRQDPGQGLRLIYYSQIVNDFQKGDIAEGYSVSREKKESFPLTVTSAQKNPTAFYLCASSIAGGGNTEAFFGQGTRLTVV.

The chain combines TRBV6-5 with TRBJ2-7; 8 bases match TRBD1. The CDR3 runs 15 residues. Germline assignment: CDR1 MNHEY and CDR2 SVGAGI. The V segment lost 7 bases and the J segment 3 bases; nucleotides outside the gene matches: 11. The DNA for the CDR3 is TGTGCCAGCACCTATTCAGGGGGCTTAGGCTACGAGCAGTACTTC. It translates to CASTYSGGLGYEQYF.

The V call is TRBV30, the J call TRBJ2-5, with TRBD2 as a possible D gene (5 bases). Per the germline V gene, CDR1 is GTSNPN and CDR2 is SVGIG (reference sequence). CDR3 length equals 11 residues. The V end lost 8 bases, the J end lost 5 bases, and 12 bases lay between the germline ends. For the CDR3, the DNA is TGTGCCGGAGGAGTTCGTGAGACCCAGTACTTC. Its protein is CAGGVRETQYF.

Here the CDR3 reads CASSSSSSGANVLTF. The CDR3 DNA sequence: TGCGCCAGCAGCTCTAGTAGCTCTGGGGCCAACGTCCTGACTTTC. V usage is TRBV5-1 and J usage is TRBJ2-6; D gene ambiguous. This CDR3 spans 15 amino acids. Germline V gene data show CDR1 as SGHRS and CDR2 as YFSETQ. V lost 3 bases and J lost 0, with 7 bases in between.

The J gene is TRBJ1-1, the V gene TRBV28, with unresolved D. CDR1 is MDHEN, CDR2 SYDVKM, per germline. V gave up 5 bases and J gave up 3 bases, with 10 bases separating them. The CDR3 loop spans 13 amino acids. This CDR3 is CASSGPGYTEAFF. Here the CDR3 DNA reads TGTGCCAGCAGTGGACCGGGGTACACTGAAGCTTTCTTT. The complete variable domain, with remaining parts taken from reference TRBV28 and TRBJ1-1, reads DVKVTQSSRYLVKRTGEKVFLECVQDMDHENMFWYRQDPGLGLRLIYFSYDVKMKEKGDIPEGYSVSREKKERFSLILESASTNQTSMYLCASSGPGYTEAFFGQGTRLTVV.